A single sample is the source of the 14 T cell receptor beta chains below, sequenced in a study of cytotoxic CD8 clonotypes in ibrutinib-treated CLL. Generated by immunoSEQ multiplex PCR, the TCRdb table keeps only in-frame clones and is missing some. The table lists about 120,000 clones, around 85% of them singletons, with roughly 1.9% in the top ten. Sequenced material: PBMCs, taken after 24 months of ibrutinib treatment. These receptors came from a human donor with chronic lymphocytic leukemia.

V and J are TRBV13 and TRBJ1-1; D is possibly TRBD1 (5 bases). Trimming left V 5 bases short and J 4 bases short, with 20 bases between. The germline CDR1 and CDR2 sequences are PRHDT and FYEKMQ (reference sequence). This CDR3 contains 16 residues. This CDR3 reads CASSITTPLGGTEAFF. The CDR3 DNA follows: TGTGCCAGCAGCATAACAACGCCGTTGGGGGGCACTGAAGCTTTCTTT.

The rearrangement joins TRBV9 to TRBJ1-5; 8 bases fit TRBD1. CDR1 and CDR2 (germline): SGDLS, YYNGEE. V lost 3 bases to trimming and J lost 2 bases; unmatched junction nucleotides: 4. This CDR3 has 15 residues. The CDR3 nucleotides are TGTGCCAGCAGCGCGCAGGGGGCCGGCAATCAGCCCCAGCATTTT. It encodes CASSAQGAGNQPQHF.

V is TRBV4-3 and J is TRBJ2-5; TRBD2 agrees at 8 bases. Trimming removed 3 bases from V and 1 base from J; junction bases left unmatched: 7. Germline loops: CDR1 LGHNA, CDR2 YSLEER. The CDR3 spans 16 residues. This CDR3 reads CASSHYSGAIQETQYF. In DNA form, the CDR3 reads TGCGCCAGCAGCCACTATAGCGGGGCGATCCAAGAGACCCAGTACTTC.

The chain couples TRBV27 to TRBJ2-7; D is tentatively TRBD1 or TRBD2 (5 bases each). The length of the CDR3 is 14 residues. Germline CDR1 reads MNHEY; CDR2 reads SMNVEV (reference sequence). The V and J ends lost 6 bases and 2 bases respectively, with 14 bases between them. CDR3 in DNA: TGTGCCAGCAGGCAAGGGACCGACACCTACGAGCAGTACTTC. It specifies CASRQGTDTYEQYF.

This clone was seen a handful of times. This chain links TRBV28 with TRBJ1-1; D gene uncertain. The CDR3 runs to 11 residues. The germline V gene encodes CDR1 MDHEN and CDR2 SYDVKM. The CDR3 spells CGSIMNTEAFF. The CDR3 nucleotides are TGTGGCTCAATCATGAACACTGAAGCTTTCTTT.

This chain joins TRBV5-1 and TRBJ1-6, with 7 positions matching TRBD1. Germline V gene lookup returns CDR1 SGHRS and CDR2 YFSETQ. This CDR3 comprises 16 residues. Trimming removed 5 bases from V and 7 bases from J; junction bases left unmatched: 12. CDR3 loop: CASSRGDRVENSPLHF. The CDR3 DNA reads TGCGCCAGCAGTCGGGGAGACAGGGTGGAGAATTCACCCCTCCACTTT.

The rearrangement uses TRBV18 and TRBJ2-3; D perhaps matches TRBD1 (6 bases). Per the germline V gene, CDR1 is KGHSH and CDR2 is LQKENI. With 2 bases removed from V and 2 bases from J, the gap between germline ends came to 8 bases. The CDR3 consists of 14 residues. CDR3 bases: TGTGCCAGCTCACCAGGGACAACCACAGATACGCAGTATTTT. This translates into CASSPGTTTDTQYF.

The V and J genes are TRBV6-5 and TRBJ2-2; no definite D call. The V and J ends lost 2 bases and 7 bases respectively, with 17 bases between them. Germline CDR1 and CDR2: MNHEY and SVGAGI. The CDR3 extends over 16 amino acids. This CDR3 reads CASSYTKSTRGGELFF. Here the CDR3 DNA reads TGTGCCAGCAGTTACACAAAGTCGACCCGCGGCGGGGAGCTGTTTTTT.

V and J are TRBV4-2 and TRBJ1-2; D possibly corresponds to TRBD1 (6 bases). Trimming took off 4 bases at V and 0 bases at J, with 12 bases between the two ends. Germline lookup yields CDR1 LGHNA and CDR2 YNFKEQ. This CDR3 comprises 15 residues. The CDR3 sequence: CASSPDGQTNYGYTF. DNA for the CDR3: TGTGCCAGCAGCCCGGACGGACAGACTAACTATGGCTACACCTTC.

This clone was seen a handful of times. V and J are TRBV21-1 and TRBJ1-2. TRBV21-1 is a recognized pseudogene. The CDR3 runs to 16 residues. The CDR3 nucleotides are TGTGCCAGCAGCAATAGGCCTACCGGCGGGTGCTATGGCTACACCTTC. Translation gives CASSNRPTGGCYGYTF.

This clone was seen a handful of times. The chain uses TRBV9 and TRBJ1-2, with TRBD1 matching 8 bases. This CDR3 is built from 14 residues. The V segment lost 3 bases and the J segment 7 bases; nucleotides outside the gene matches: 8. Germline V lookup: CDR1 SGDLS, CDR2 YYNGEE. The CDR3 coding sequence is TGTGCCAGCAGCGCTCAGGGGGCCAAGACTGGCTACACCTTC. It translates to CASSAQGAKTGYTF.

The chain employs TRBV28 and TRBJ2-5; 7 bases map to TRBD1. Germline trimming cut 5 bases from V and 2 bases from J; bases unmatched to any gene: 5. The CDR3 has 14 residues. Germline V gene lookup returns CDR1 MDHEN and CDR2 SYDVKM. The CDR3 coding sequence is TGTGCCAGCAGTGCCTGGACAGGACAAGAGACCCAGTACTTC. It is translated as CASSAWTGQETQYF.

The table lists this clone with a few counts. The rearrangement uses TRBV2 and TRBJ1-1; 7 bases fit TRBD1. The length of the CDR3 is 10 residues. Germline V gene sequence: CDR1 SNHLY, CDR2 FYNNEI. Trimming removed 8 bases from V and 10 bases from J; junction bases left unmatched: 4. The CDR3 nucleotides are TGTGCCAGCGCACAGGGGAGAGCTTTCTTT. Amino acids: CASAQGRAFF.

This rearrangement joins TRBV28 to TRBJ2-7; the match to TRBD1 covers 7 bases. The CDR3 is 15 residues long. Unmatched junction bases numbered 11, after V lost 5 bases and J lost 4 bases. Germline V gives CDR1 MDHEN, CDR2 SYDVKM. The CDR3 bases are TGTGCCAGCAGTGGTGGGGACAGTGCCGCTTACGAGCAGTACTTC. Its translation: CASSGGDSAAYEQYF.